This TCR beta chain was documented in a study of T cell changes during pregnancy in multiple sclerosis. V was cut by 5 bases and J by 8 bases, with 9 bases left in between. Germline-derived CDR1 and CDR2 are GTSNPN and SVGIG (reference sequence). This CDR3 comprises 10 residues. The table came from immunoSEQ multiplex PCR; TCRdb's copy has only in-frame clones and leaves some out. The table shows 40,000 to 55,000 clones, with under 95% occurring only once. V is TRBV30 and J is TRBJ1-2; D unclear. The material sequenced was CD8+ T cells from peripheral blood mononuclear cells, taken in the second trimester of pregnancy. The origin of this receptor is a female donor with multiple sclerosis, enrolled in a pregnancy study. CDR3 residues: CAWLTNGYTF. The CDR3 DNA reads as TGTGCCTGGTTAACAAACGGCTACACCTTC.